The 31 T cell receptor beta chains presented below share a single source sample, sequenced in a study of cytomegalovirus exposure and HLA in healthy donors. The primer mix had 60 Vbeta and 13 Jbeta primers. Using immunoSEQ multiplex PCR, the repertoire was profiled, and TCRdb retains in-frame clones only, with some absent. The sample contains 120,000 or so clones, 83% of which appear only once. The sample was PBMCs. The receptors come from a middle-aged woman in good health and CMV-seropositive.

The chain joins TRBV10-1 to TRBJ2-3, with D tentatively TRBD2 (5 bases). The CDR3 runs to 13 residues. The V gene's germline CDR1 is WNHNN and CDR2 SYGVQD (reference sequence). V lost 2 bases, J lost 7 bases, and 10 bases lay in between. The CDR3, as DNA: TGCGCCAGCAGTGAGACTCGAGGGAATACGCAGTATTTT. Encoded protein: CASSETRGNTQYF.

The V and J genes are TRBV4-1 and TRBJ1-4; D is unresolved. This CDR3 has 16 amino acids. V dropped 1 base and J dropped 5 bases, with 14 bases sitting between them. CDR1 is MGHRA, CDR2 YSYEKL, per germline. The CDR3 DNA sequence: TGCGCCAGCAGCCAAGGCGAGACGGACTCCAATGAAAAACTGTTTTTT. Translation gives CASSQGETDSNEKLFF.

This clone was seen only a few times. The chain carries TRBV6-5 and TRBJ1-3, with TRBD1 matching over 8 bases. The CDR3 extends over 15 amino acids. The trim removed 0 bases at V and 2 bases at J, leaving 0 bases unmatched. The V gene's germline CDR1 is MNHEY and CDR2 SVGAGI. CDR3 nucleotide sequence: TGTGCCAGCAGTTACTCGACAGGGGCTGGAAACACCATATATTTT. It encodes CASSYSTGAGNTIYF.

The chain carries TRBV7-2 and TRBJ1-4; 8 bases align to TRBD1. CDR3 length: 19 residues. The V and J ends lost 0 bases and 8 bases, in that order; junction bases with no gene match: 17. Germline V lookup: CDR1 SGHTA, CDR2 FQGNSA. The CDR3 sequence is CASSLALLGRGRDREKLFF. CDR3 in DNA: TGTGCCAGCAGCTTAGCGCTTTTGGGCAGGGGGCGGGATAGGGAAAAACTGTTTTTT.

This chain uses TRBV7-3 with TRBJ2-1; TRBD1 matches at 11 bases. Trimming took 6 bases from V and 8 from J; bases not matched to a gene: 9. The CDR3 is made up of 15 amino acids. The germline gives CDR1 SGHTA, CDR2 FQGTGA. CDR3 protein: CASSPGQGARYEQFF. The CDR3 DNA is TGTGCCAGCAGTCCTGGACAGGGGGCGAGGTATGAGCAGTTCTTC.

The rearrangement uses TRBV9 and TRBJ2-5; 11 bases are shared with TRBD2. The CDR3 totals 16 residues. In germline, CDR1 is SGDLS, CDR2 YYNGEE. After removal of 2 bases from V and 5 bases from J, the junction contained 8 bases not matched to a gene. As DNA, the CDR3 is TGTGCCAGCAGCGTGGATCTAGCGGGAGGATGGGAGACCCAGTACTTC. It encodes CASSVDLAGGWETQYF.

V is TRBV6-5 and J is TRBJ1-1; D is uncertain. Trimming removed 5 bases at V and 4 bases at J, with 11 bases between. In germline, CDR1 is MNHEY, CDR2 SVGAGI. The CDR3 extends over 13 amino acids. The CDR3 DNA reads TGTGCCAGCAGTCCTTGGGAGGGCACTGAAGCTTTCTTT. As protein: CASSPWEGTEAFF.

The chain is built from TRBV10-2 and TRBJ2-7; D remains ambiguous. CDR1 WSHSY and CDR2 SAAADI come from the germline V gene. V gave up 6 bases and J gave up 0 bases, with 9 bases separating them. This CDR3 spans 13 amino acids. The CDR3 spells CASSGLFSYEQYF. The CDR3 DNA follows: TGCGCCAGCAGCGGTCTTTTCTCCTACGAGCAGTACTTC.

This clone was counted a single time. The chain links TRBV18 to TRBJ2-7; D is undetermined. In germline, CDR1 is KGHSH, CDR2 LQKENI. Trimming took off 5 bases at V and 3 bases at J, with 11 bases between the two ends. The CDR3 totals 13 residues. CDR3 DNA: TGTGCCAGCTCAGCAACAGAAAACTACGAGCAGTACTTC. Amino acids: CASSATENYEQYF. The complete variable domain, with remaining parts taken from reference TRBV18 and TRBJ2-7, reads NAGVMQNPRHLVRRRGQEARLRCSPMKGHSHVYWYRQLPEEGLKFMVYLQKENIIDESGMPKERFSAEFPKEGPSILRIQQVVRGDSAAYFCASSATENYEQYFGPGTRLTVT.

This clone was observed a single time. This rearrangement joins TRBV27 to TRBJ2-7; TRBD1 matches at 8 bases. Unmatched junction bases numbered 8, after V lost 0 bases and J lost 4 bases. The germline V gene has CDR1 MNHEY and CDR2 SMNVEV (reference sequence). This CDR3 has 16 amino acids. The CDR3 bases are TGTGCCAGCAGTTTATCCGCAGGGGGCAGGGGGTACGAGCAGTACTTC. It codes for CASSLSAGGRGYEQYF.

This chain connects TRBV11-3 to TRBJ1-2; tentatively, D is TRBD1 (5 bases). Looked up from germline, CDR1 is SGHNT and CDR2 is YENEEA. V lost 5 bases, J lost 8 bases, and 12 bases lay in between. The CDR3 totals 12 residues. The CDR3 sequence is CASSPGGDGYTF. DNA of the CDR3: TGTGCCAGCAGCCCCGGGGGTGACGGCTACACCTTC.

V gene TRBV4-1 combines with J gene TRBJ2-1; 12 bases agree with TRBD2. The CDR3 totals 17 residues. Trimming took 1 base from V and 7 from J; bases not matched to a gene: 8. Germline V gene data show CDR1 as MGHRA and CDR2 as YSYEKL. CDR3 DNA: TGCGCCAGCAGCCAAGTAAGTAGTACTAGCGGGAGGAATGAGCAGTTCTTC. Its translation is CASSQVSSTSGRNEQFF.

This rearrangement joins TRBV29-1 to TRBJ2-2; maybe TRBD1 (6 bases). From germline, CDR1 is SQVTM and CDR2 ANQGSEA. V lost 3 bases and J lost 8, with 13 bases in between. The CDR3 is 13 amino acids. CDR3 region: CSVEGDRSGELFF. CDR3 coding DNA: TGCAGCGTTGAGGGTGACAGGTCTGGGGAGCTGTTTTTT.

The chain has TRBV20-1 and TRBJ2-7, with D hard to call. CDR1 DFQATT and CDR2 SNEGSKA come from the germline V gene (reference sequence). CDR3 size: 11 residues. V was shortened by 6 bases and J by 3 bases, with 9 bases between the two germline ends. The CDR3 loop reads CSANDNYEQYF. In nucleotides, the CDR3 is TGCAGTGCAAACGACAACTACGAGCAGTACTTC.

The V call is TRBV5-8, the J call TRBJ1-1, with D perhaps matching TRBD1 (5 bases). Germline CDR1 and CDR2: SGHTS and YDEGEE. V lost 2 bases to trimming and J lost 8 bases, with 7 bases between them. This CDR3 spans 11 amino acids. The CDR3 spells CASSLRGEAFF. CDR3 DNA: TGTGCCAGCAGCTTAAGGGGAGAAGCTTTCTTT.

This chain's CDR3 is CASSWGPSGGGSLNEQFF. CDR3 sequence (DNA): TGCGCCAGCAGCTGGGGCCCTAGCGGAGGGGGAAGTTTAAATGAGCAGTTCTTC. The rearrangement joins TRBV5-1 to TRBJ2-1, with D perhaps matching TRBD2 (7 bases). This CDR3 is 18 amino acids long. Trimming removed 3 bases at V and 7 bases at J, with 26 bases between. Per the germline V gene, CDR1 is SGHRS and CDR2 is YFSETQ.

The chain has TRBV30 and TRBJ1-1; D uncertain. Germline V gene lookup returns CDR1 GTSNPN and CDR2 SVGIG (reference sequence). The CDR3 spans 15 residues. With 1 base removed from V and 0 bases from J, the gap between germline ends came to 12 bases. The chain's CDR3 is CAWSEGAAMNTEAFF. CDR3 sequence (DNA): TGTGCCTGGAGTGAAGGCGCGGCAATGAACACTGAAGCTTTCTTT.

This chain's CDR3 is CASSLKVRGYSGANVLTF. Written as DNA, the CDR3 is TGTGCCAGCAGTTTAAAGGTTCGGGGTTACTCTGGGGCCAACGTCCTGACTTTC. The rearrangement links TRBV27 to TRBJ2-6; D is possibly TRBD2 (5 bases). The CDR3 length is 18 residues. Trimming removed 2 bases from V and 0 bases from J, with 14 bases in between. Germline V lookup: CDR1 MNHEY, CDR2 SMNVEV (reference sequence).

This clone was observed a single time. This rearrangement joins TRBV6-6 to TRBJ2-3; possible D gene TRBD2, 6 bases. Germline V gene data show CDR1 as MNHNY and CDR2 as SVGAGI (reference sequence). V dropped 5 bases and J dropped 3 bases, with 15 bases sitting between them. The CDR3 runs to 15 residues. The CDR3 spells CASSTELGTTDTQYF. The CDR3, as DNA: TGTGCCAGCAGTACTGAACTAGGGACTACAGATACGCAGTATTTT.

The chain combines TRBV5-4 with TRBJ2-2, with 10 positions matching TRBD2. J lost 6 bases, V lost 0 bases, and 2 bases had no gene match. CDR1 is SGHNT, CDR2 YYREEE, per germline (reference sequence). The CDR3 is made up of 15 amino acids. The chain's CDR3 is CASSLALAGAGELFF. The CDR3 coding sequence is TGTGCCAGCAGCTTGGCGCTAGCGGGAGCCGGGGAGCTGTTTTTT. Full variable domain (missing parts from reference TRBV5-4 and TRBJ2-2): ETGVTQSPTHLIKTRGQQVTLRCSSQSGHNTVSWYQQALGQGPQFIFQYYREEENGRGNFPPRFSGLQFPNYSSELNVNALELDDSALYLCASSLALAGAGELFFGEGSRLTVL.

This clone was counted once. The chain is built from TRBV4-1 and TRBJ2-7; TRBD2 aligns across 9 bases. This CDR3 is 14 amino acids long. The V and J ends lost 2 bases and 3 bases, in that order; junction bases with no gene match: 2. The V gene's germline CDR1 is MGHRA and CDR2 YSYEKL. CDR3 protein: CASSQPSGNYEQYF. The CDR3, as DNA: TGCGCCAGCAGCCAACCTAGCGGGAACTACGAGCAGTACTTC.

The genes are TRBV28 and TRBJ2-7; 7 bases fit TRBD1. The CDR3 spans 15 residues. Germline trimming cut 2 bases from V and 3 bases from J; bases unmatched to any gene: 7. CDR1 MDHEN and CDR2 SYDVKM come from the germline V gene. CDR3 region: CASSLTGQIIYEQYF. The CDR3 region has the DNA TGTGCCAGCAGTTTAACGGGACAGATTATCTACGAGCAGTACTTC. Complete variable domain (other parts from reference TRBV28 and TRBJ2-7): DVKVTQSSRYLVKRTGEKVFLECVQDMDHENMFWYRQDPGLGLRLIYFSYDVKMKEKGDIPEGYSVSREKKERFSLILESASTNQTSMYLCASSLTGQIIYEQYFGPGTRLTVT.

This chain uses TRBV7-2 with TRBJ2-1, with a possible D match to TRBD2 (5 bases). The length of the CDR3 is 12 residues. CDR1 and CDR2 (germline): SGHTA, FQGNSA. V was shortened by 4 bases and J by 9 bases, with 10 bases between the two germline ends. This chain's CDR3 is CASSYRSGEQFF. CDR3 coding DNA: TGTGCCAGCAGCTACCGGAGCGGTGAGCAGTTCTTC.

The chain uses TRBV4-3 and TRBJ2-1; TRBD1 aligns across 8 bases. Germline lookup yields CDR1 LGHNA and CDR2 YSLEER. Unmatched junction bases numbered 5, after V lost 0 bases and J lost 7 bases. This CDR3 has 15 residues. CDR3 DNA sequence: TGCGCCAGCAGCCAAGAATACAGGGGGTGGAATGAGCAGTTCTTC. It translates to CASSQEYRGWNEQFF.

A single count supports this clone. V gene TRBV28 combines with J gene TRBJ2-7; a weak D match, TRBD2 (6 bases). With 5 bases removed from V and 6 bases from J, the gap between germline ends came to 20 bases. In germline, CDR1 is MDHEN, CDR2 SYDVKM. The CDR3 length is 15 residues. Here the CDR3 reads CASSGPGVAWLEQYF. CDR3 sequence (DNA): TGTGCCAGCAGTGGCCCGGGGGTAGCTTGGCTCGAGCAGTACTTC.

This clone occurred a few times. This chain links TRBV2 with TRBJ2-3; 8 bases map to TRBD2. V was pared by 4 bases and J by 0 bases, with 9 bases of the junction left unmatched. CDR1 and CDR2 from the germline V gene are SNHLY and FYNNEI. The CDR3 length is 17 residues. The DNA of the CDR3 is TGTGCCAGCAGTGGATCACTAGCGGTTACTAGCACAGATACGCAGTATTTT. The encoded protein is CASSGSLAVTSTDTQYF.

The genes are TRBV9 and TRBJ2-1, with TRBD2 matching over 9 bases. V gave up 0 bases and J gave up 3 bases; unmatched junction bases: 10. CDR3 size: 18 residues. Germline CDR1 reads SGDLS; CDR2 reads YYNGEE. The CDR3 coding sequence is TGTGCCAGCAGCGTAGTAAGGCTAGCGGGGTTATTCTACAATGAGCAGTTCTTC. Protein product: CASSVVRLAGLFYNEQFF.

The CDR3 DNA reads TGTGCCTGGCGACAACCGGGACAGGGGATCTATGGCTACACCTTC. Its protein product is CAWRQPGQGIYGYTF. The chain joins TRBV30 to TRBJ1-2; 10 bases match TRBD1. The CDR3 runs to 15 residues. The germline V gene encodes CDR1 GTSNPN and CDR2 SVGIG (reference sequence). V lost 5 bases, J lost 4 bases, and 10 bases stayed unmatched. Complete variable domain (other parts from reference TRBV30 and TRBJ1-2): SQTIHQWPATLVQPVGSPLSLECTVEGTSNPNLYWYRQAAGRGLQLLFYSVGIGQISSEVPQNLSASRPQDRQFILSSKKLLLSDSGFYLCAWRQPGQGIYGYTFGSGTRLTVV.

V is TRBV29-1 and J is TRBJ1-2; 9 bases line up with TRBD1. Losses at the gene ends were 3 bases for V and 4 bases for J; bases not matched to a gene: 9. The CDR3 runs 15 residues. Per germline, CDR1 SQVTM and CDR2 ANQGSEA. The CDR3 sequence: CSVEGQGSHRYGYTF. The CDR3 nucleotides read TGCAGCGTTGAGGGACAGGGCTCACACCGCTATGGCTACACCTTC.

The chain combines TRBV11-2 with TRBJ2-7; TRBD2 might be the D (6 bases). Germline V lookup: CDR1 SGHAT, CDR2 FQNNGV. The CDR3 has 17 amino acids. V lost 2 bases and J lost 1, with 18 bases in between. The CDR3 sequence: CASSLSDPGSSSYEQYF. CDR3 sequence (DNA): TGTGCCAGCAGCTTATCAGATCCCGGGAGCTCGTCCTACGAGCAGTACTTC.

This clone has only one observation. V gene TRBV13 combines with J gene TRBJ2-2; possible D gene TRBD1, 7 bases. Germline V gene data show CDR1 as PRHDT and CDR2 as FYEKMQ (reference sequence). Trimming cost V 5 bases and J 0 bases, with 16 bases left between them. This CDR3 has 17 residues. CDR3 sequence: CASSNHQGGPNTGELFF. The CDR3 nucleotides read TGTGCCAGCAGCAACCACCAGGGGGGACCGAACACCGGGGAGCTGTTTTTT.